These 32 T cell receptor beta chains were sequenced from one sample in a study of blood T cell repertoires in COVID-19. TCRdb's copy holds only in-frame clones and misses some; the assay was immunoSEQ multiplex PCR. The top ten clones hold around 9.1% of a sample with about 43,000 clones, roughly 87% of them seen once. The sequencing input was peripheral blood. The source of these receptors is an elderly woman with active COVID-19.

The chain links TRBV6-5 to TRBJ1-1; 10 nucleotides line up with TRBD1. The germline gives CDR1 MNHEY, CDR2 SVGAGI. This CDR3 has 13 amino acids. Unmatched junction bases numbered 4, after V lost 7 bases and J lost 5 bases. In DNA, the CDR3 is TGTGCCAGCAAGAGGGACAGGGGTACTGAAGCTTTCTTT. This codes for CASKRDRGTEAFF.

This clone showed up just a few times. The chain employs TRBV27 and TRBJ1-6; TRBD1 matches 7 bases. The germline V gene encodes CDR1 MNHEY and CDR2 SMNVEV (reference sequence). This CDR3 has 18 amino acids. Trimming removed 6 bases from V and 6 bases from J; junction bases left unmatched: 17. CDR3 in DNA: TGTGCCAGCAGATATCGGACAGGTCAGGTGAATTTTAATTCACCCCTCCACTTT. As protein: CASRYRTGQVNFNSPLHF.

This clone showed up just once. V usage is TRBV27 and J usage is TRBJ2-1; 8 bases agree with TRBD2. The CDR3 is 14 residues long. Trimming took 5 bases from V and 5 from J; bases not matched to a gene: 5. Germline V gene data show CDR1 as MNHEY and CDR2 as SMNVEV (reference sequence). CDR3 protein: CASSLPGGHNEQFF. The CDR3 bases are TGTGCCAGCAGTCTACCGGGGGGGCACAATGAGCAGTTCTTC.

J is TRBJ1-2 and V is TRBV25-1, with D maybe TRBD1 (5 bases). CDR3 length: 15 residues. Germline V CDR1 and CDR2: MGHDK, SYGVNS. V was pared by 4 bases and J by 6 bases, with 18 bases between. The CDR3 DNA reads as TGTGCCAGCAGTGGCGGAGTAAGGGGTCAGGATGGCTACACCTTC. This translates into CASSGGVRGQDGYTF.

This chain links TRBV5-1 with TRBJ2-7; D may be TRBD1 (6 bases). The CDR3 runs 12 residues. Germline V gene data show CDR1 as SGHRS and CDR2 as YFSETQ. V was pared by 6 bases and J by 7 bases, with 14 bases between. The CDR3 nucleotides are TGCGCCAGCAAGCAGGGGAATCTTGAGCAGTACTTC. Protein: CASKQGNLEQYF.

For the CDR3, the DNA is TGTGCCAGCAGTTCCAATGCCCAGGGCTACACCTTC. Translated, it gives CASSSNAQGYTF. The J gene is TRBJ1-2, the V gene TRBV6-5; D is unresolved. V was pared by 4 bases and J by 8 bases, with 11 bases between. Germline V lookup: CDR1 MNHEY, CDR2 SVGAGI. The length of the CDR3 is 12 residues.

This clone was picked up one time. The V and J genes are TRBV7-2 and TRBJ2-3; 14 nucleotides match TRBD2. The CDR3 loop spans 17 amino acids. Trimming at V came to 3 bases and at J to 7 bases, leaving 9 bases not matched to a gene. CDR1 and CDR2 (germline): SGHTA, FQGNSA. The CDR3 here is CASSLRGTSGGGNTQYF. The CDR3 nucleotides read TGTGCCAGCAGCTTGAGAGGGACTAGCGGGGGCGGGAATACGCAGTATTTT.

In DNA form, the CDR3 reads TGTGCCTGGAGTGTACGGGGGGGCAGGTTGGAGACCCAGTACTTC. Translating it yields CAWSVRGGRLETQYF. V is TRBV30 and J is TRBJ2-5, with 8 bases lining up with TRBD2. With 0 bases clipped from V and 5 bases from J, the junction kept 8 bases outside the gene matches. The CDR3 has 15 amino acids. The germline gives CDR1 GTSNPN, CDR2 SVGIG (reference sequence).

The DNA of the CDR3 is TGTGCCTGGAGTGTACTCTCCCCCCCAAGTGAAGCTTTCTTT. Its translation is CAWSVLSPPSEAFF. The chain has TRBV30 and TRBJ1-1, with D unresolved. The CDR3 loop spans 14 amino acids. Deletions cut 0 bases from V and 7 bases from J, with 15 bases between. Germline V lookup: CDR1 GTSNPN, CDR2 SVGIG (reference sequence). Variable domain in full (rest from reference TRBV30 and TRBJ1-1): SQTIHQWPATLVQPVGSPLSLECTVEGTSNPNLYWYRQAAGRGLQLLFYSVGIGQISSEVPQNLSASRPQDRQFILSSKKLLLSDSGFYLCAWSVLSPPSEAFFGQGTRLTVV.

The genes are TRBV20-1 and TRBJ1-2; no clear D gene. The germline V gene encodes CDR1 DFQATT and CDR2 SNEGSKA (reference sequence). This CDR3 region has 10 residues. With 6 bases removed from V and 8 bases from J, the gap between germline ends came to 10 bases. CDR3 sequence reads: CSAPGRGYTF. In DNA form, the CDR3 reads TGCAGTGCGCCCGGGAGAGGCTACACCTTC.

The chain has TRBV30 and TRBJ2-3; weak D call: TRBD1 (6 bases). The CDR3 runs to 16 residues. The V gene lost 0 bases and the J gene lost 1 base, with 14 bases spanning the gap. The germline CDR1 and CDR2 sequences are GTSNPN and SVGIG (reference sequence). CDR3 amino acids: CAWSVRGGGRTDTQYF. The DNA for the CDR3 is TGTGCCTGGAGTGTAAGGGGTGGGGGCCGCACAGATACGCAGTATTTT.

The CDR3 DNA follows: TGCGCCAGCAGCTTGTATGCTAGACAGTCGGGCACTGAAGCTTTCTTT. It yields the protein CASSLYARQSGTEAFF. The rearrangement links TRBV5-1 to TRBJ1-1; TRBD1 might be the D (5 bases). The CDR3 consists of 16 residues. Germline CDR1 and CDR2: SGHRS and YFSETQ. The V end was cut by 1 base, the J end by 4 bases, with 17 bases between.

The gene calls are TRBV12-3 or TRBV12-4 and TRBJ2-3; 7 bases agree with TRBD2. The CDR3 is made up of 12 amino acids. V shed 6 bases and J 10 bases; nucleotides not matched to a gene: 7. The CDR3 is CASRGLGGAQYF. CDR3 coding DNA: TGTGCCAGCAGAGGCTTGGGGGGGGCGCAGTATTTT.

At least ten counts were recorded for this clone. V gene TRBV6-2 or TRBV6-3 combines with J gene TRBJ2-2; D is perhaps TRBD2 (9 bases). The CDR3 contains 18 residues. Trimming shortened V by 0 bases and J by 6 bases, and 20 bases separated the two germline ends. Germline CDR1 reads MNHEY; CDR2 reads SVGEGT. The CDR3 bases are TGTGCCAGCAGTTACTCGACCCTTAGCGGGGGACAGGCCGGGGAGCTGTTTTTT. It yields the protein CASSYSTLSGGQAGELFF.

V usage is TRBV23-1 and J usage is TRBJ2-5; tentative D call: TRBD1 (5 bases). TRBV23-1 is classed as an ORF, of uncertain function. The length of the CDR3 is 15 residues. V was clipped by 0 bases and J by 5 bases, with 13 bases between them. The CDR3 coding sequence is TGCGCCAGCAGTCAATCTCCGGCAGGGAAGGAGACCCAGTACTTC. It specifies CASSQSPAGKETQYF.

V and J are TRBV6-5 and TRBJ2-3, with TRBD1 matching over 10 bases. The V segment lost 5 bases and the J segment 6 bases; nucleotides outside the gene matches: 5. CDR1 and CDR2 from the germline V gene are MNHEY and SVGAGI. The CDR3 runs 14 residues. The CDR3 region is CASSTRTGGDTQYF. The CDR3, as DNA: TGTGCCAGCAGTACTCGGACAGGGGGTGATACGCAGTATTTT.

V is TRBV7-9 and J is TRBJ2-5; 11 nucleotides line up with TRBD2. The CDR3 extends over 16 amino acids. V was clipped by 4 bases and J by 1 base; unmatched bases: 5. The germline V gene encodes CDR1 SEHNR and CDR2 FQNEAQ (reference sequence). The DNA of the CDR3 is TGTGCCAGCAGCTCCCTAGCGGGGGGCTTCCAAGAGACCCAGTACTTC. The encoded protein is CASSSLAGGFQETQYF.

The chain recombines TRBV19 with TRBJ2-3, with D unresolved. V dropped 1 base and J dropped 0 bases, with 5 bases sitting between them. The CDR3 extends over 14 amino acids. Germline CDR1 LNHDA, CDR2 SQIVND (reference sequence). CDR3 sequence (DNA): TGTGCCAGTAGTATAGGGCGGAGCACAGATACGCAGTATTTT. Encoded protein: CASSIGRSTDTQYF.

The chain employs TRBV19 and TRBJ1-6, with D unresolved. The CDR3 runs 16 residues. Germline V gives CDR1 LNHDA, CDR2 SQIVND (reference sequence). Trimming stripped 6 bases from V and 0 bases from J, with 12 bases between. The CDR3 DNA reads TGTGCCAGTAGCCCCCGGGAGAGCTCCTATAATTCACCCCTCCACTTT. Its protein is CASSPRESSYNSPLHF.

The chain combines TRBV2 with TRBJ2-2; no clear D. The CDR3 has 14 residues. Germline CDR1 reads SNHLY; CDR2 reads FYNNEI. V was pared by 8 bases and J by 1 base, with 11 bases between. The CDR3 sequence: CASGIVRNTGELFF. Written as DNA, the CDR3 is TGTGCCAGCGGTATAGTTCGGAACACCGGGGAGCTGTTTTTT.

The V gene is TRBV27, the J gene TRBJ1-1; maybe TRBD1 (6 bases). The CDR3 spans 14 residues. V was clipped by 5 bases and J by 6 bases, with 16 bases between them. Germline V lookup: CDR1 MNHEY, CDR2 SMNVEV (reference sequence). The CDR3 reads CASSRDSGVSEAFF. In DNA form, the CDR3 reads TGTGCCAGCAGTCGCGACTCAGGGGTATCTGAAGCTTTCTTT.

The chain is built from TRBV9 and TRBJ2-2, with 10 bases aligning to TRBD1. V lost 0 bases to trimming and J lost 7 bases; unmatched junction nucleotides: 9. The CDR3 length is 17 residues. CDR1 is SGDLS and CDR2 is YYNGEE in the germline V gene. The CDR3 DNA is TGTGCCAGCAGCGTAGCTGAGGACAGGGGGAAGAGCGGGGAGCTGTTTTTT. Its protein product is CASSVAEDRGKSGELFF.

This clone showed up just a few times. The chain has TRBV6-4 and TRBJ2-1, with 9 nucleotides matching TRBD1. The CDR3 runs 15 residues. CDR1 is MRHNA, CDR2 SNTAGT, per germline. V shed 6 bases, J shed 3 bases, and the junction held 6 bases outside the gene matches. The CDR3 spells CASSERTGDYNEQFF. CDR3 sequence (DNA): TGTGCCAGCAGCGAAAGGACAGGGGACTACAATGAGCAGTTCTTC.

V gene TRBV7-2 combines with J gene TRBJ1-1; D remains ambiguous. CDR1 is SGHTA and CDR2 is FQGNSA in the germline V gene. The CDR3 loop spans 14 amino acids. V was trimmed by 3 bases and J by 0 bases, leaving 8 bases between them. This CDR3 reads CASSFYSLNTEAFF. The CDR3 DNA is TGTGCCAGCAGCTTTTACTCCCTGAACACTGAAGCTTTCTTT.

The chain is built from TRBV11-2 and TRBJ2-1; the match to TRBD2 covers 13 bases. Germline V gene data show CDR1 as SGHAT and CDR2 as FQNNGV. J was trimmed by 8 bases and V by 8 bases; bases with no gene match: 9. The CDR3 sequence is 15 residues long. The CDR3 here is CASAPGLAGRYEQFF. As DNA, the CDR3 is TGTGCCAGCGCACCGGGACTAGCGGGGCGGTATGAGCAGTTCTTC. The full variable domain, in which reference TRBV11-2 and TRBJ2-1 provide the parts outside the CDR3, is EAGVAQSPRYKIIEKRQSVAFWCNPISGHATLYWYQQILGQGPKLLIQFQNNGVVDDSQLPKDRFSAERLKGVDSTLKIQPAKLEDSAVYLCASAPGLAGRYEQFFGPGTRLTVL.

The gene calls are TRBV6-2 or TRBV6-3 and TRBJ1-4; D remains ambiguous. CDR3 size: 17 residues. The V end was cut by 2 bases, the J end by 3 bases, with 16 bases between. The germline V gene encodes CDR1 MNHEY and CDR2 SVGEGT. The CDR3 is CASSYVKGVWPNEKLFF. The CDR3 DNA sequence: TGTGCCAGCAGTTACGTGAAGGGAGTATGGCCTAATGAAAAACTGTTTTTT.

This sequence joins TRBV7-2 and TRBJ1-2; no firm D call. The CDR3 is 13 residues long. Trimming took 2 bases from V and 3 from J, leaving 7 bases between them. CDR1 and CDR2 (germline): SGHTA, FQGNSA. The CDR3 DNA reads as TGTGCCAGCAGCTTACAGGTGGACTATGGCTACACCTTC. Its translation is CASSLQVDYGYTF.

J is TRBJ2-7 and V is TRBV11-2, with 13 positions matching TRBD2. Trimming cost V 4 bases and J 0 bases; bases outside gene matches: 6. CDR1 SGHAT and CDR2 FQNNGV come from the germline V gene. CDR3 length equals 17 residues. The CDR3 DNA is TGTGCCAGCAGCTCCTGGACTAGCGGGGGCGTCTCCTACGAGCAGTACTTC. Its protein product is CASSSWTSGGVSYEQYF.

V gene TRBV4-2 combines with J gene TRBJ1-4; D perhaps matches TRBD1 (6 bases). The ends were cut back, 3 bases at V and 7 bases at J, with 15 bases in the middle. Germline V lookup: CDR1 LGHNA, CDR2 YNFKEQ. The CDR3 length is 15 residues. CDR3: CASSQAGGHGEKLFF. The CDR3 DNA is TGTGCCAGCAGCCAGGCCGGGGGGCACGGTGAAAAACTGTTTTTT.

The sample holds a few counts of this clone. This chain joins TRBV5-1 and TRBJ1-1, with 8 bases fitting TRBD1. The V and J ends lost 4 bases and 6 bases, in that order; junction bases with no gene match: 17. There are 17 residues in the CDR3. CDR1 is SGHRS, CDR2 YFSETQ, per germline. CDR3 sequence (DNA): TGCGCCAGCAGCCCGGGGCGCGGGGCAGGGGGCTTGGCTGAAGCTTTCTTT. Translated: CASSPGRGAGGLAEAFF.

The J gene is TRBJ2-7, the V gene TRBV11-2, with D possibly being TRBD2 (6 bases). CDR1 SGHAT and CDR2 FQNNGV come from the germline V gene. The CDR3 runs to 13 residues. Trimming removed 4 bases from V and 7 bases from J, with 14 bases in between. The CDR3 loop reads CASSSYSAGEQYF. The DNA of the CDR3 is TGTGCCAGCAGCTCCTACTCCGCGGGGGAGCAGTACTTC. Supplemented by reference TRBV11-2 and TRBJ2-7, the full variable domain reads EAGVAQSPRYKIIEKRQSVAFWCNPISGHATLYWYQQILGQGPKLLIQFQNNGVVDDSQLPKDRFSAERLKGVDSTLKIQPAKLEDSAVYLCASSSYSAGEQYFGPGTRLTVT.

This sequence joins TRBV11-2 and TRBJ1-5, with 7 positions matching TRBD1. CDR3 size: 15 residues. Germline lookup yields CDR1 SGHAT and CDR2 FQNNGV. Trimming at V came to 5 bases and at J to 4 bases, leaving 8 bases not matched to a gene. The CDR3 nucleotides are TGTGCCAGCAGCCAAGGACAGGCTAATAATCAGCCCCAGCATTTT. Protein product: CASSQGQANNQPQHF.